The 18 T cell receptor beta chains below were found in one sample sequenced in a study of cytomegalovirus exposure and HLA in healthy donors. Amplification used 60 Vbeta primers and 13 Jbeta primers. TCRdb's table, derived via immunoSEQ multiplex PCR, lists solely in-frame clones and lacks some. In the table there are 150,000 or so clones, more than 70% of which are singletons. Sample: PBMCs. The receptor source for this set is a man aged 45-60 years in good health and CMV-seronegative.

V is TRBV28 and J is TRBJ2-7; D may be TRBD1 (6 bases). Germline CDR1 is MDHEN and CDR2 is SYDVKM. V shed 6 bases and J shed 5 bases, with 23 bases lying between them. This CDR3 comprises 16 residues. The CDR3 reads CASSSTGPPFLDEQYF. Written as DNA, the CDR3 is TGTGCCAGCAGCTCGACAGGTCCTCCCTTCCTTGACGAGCAGTACTTC. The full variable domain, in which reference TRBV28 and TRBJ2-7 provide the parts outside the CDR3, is DVKVTQSSRYLVKRTGEKVFLECVQDMDHENMFWYRQDPGLGLRLIYFSYDVKMKEKGDIPEGYSVSREKKERFSLILESASTNQTSMYLCASSSTGPPFLDEQYFGPGTRLTVT.

This chain's CDR3 is CASSPQVGAAGNYEQYF. CDR3 nucleotides: TGTGCCAGCAGCCCCCAGGTTGGGGCAGCTGGAAACTACGAGCAGTACTTC. This chain uses TRBV16 with TRBJ2-7, with TRBD1 as a possible D gene (5 bases). In germline, CDR1 is KGHSY, CDR2 FQNENV. The CDR3 loop spans 17 amino acids. The V and J ends lost 4 bases and 3 bases respectively, with 22 bases between them.

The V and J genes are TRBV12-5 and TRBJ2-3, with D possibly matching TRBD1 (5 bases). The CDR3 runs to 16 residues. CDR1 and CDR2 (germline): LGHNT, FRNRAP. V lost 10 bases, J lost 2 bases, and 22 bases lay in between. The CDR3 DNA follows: TGTGCTACCCAATGGACCCCGACAGCTTCCACAGATACGCAGTATTTT. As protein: CATQWTPTASTDTQYF.

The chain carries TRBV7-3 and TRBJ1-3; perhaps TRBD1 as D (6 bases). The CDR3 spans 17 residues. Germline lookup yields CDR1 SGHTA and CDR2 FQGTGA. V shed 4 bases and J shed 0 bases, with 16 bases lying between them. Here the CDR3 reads CASSSNSGHGSGNTIYF. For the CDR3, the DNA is TGTGCCAGCAGCTCGAATTCGGGACACGGCTCTGGAAACACCATATATTTT.

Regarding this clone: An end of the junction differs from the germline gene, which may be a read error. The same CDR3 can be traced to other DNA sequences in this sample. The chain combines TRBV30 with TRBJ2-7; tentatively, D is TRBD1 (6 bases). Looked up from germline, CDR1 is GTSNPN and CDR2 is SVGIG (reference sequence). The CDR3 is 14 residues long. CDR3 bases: TGTGCCTGGACCAGACAGGCGAGGTCCTATGAGCAGTACTTC. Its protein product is CAWTRQARSYEQYF.

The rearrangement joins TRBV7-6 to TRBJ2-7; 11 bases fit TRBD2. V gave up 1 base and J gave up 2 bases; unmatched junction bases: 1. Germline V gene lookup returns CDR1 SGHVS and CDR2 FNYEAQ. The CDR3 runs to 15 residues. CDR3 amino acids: CASSLETSGAYEQYF. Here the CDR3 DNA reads TGTGCCAGCAGCTTAGAGACTAGCGGGGCCTACGAGCAGTACTTC.

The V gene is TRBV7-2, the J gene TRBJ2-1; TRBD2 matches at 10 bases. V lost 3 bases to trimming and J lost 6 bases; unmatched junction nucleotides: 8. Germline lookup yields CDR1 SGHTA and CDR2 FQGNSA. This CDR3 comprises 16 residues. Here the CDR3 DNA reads TGTGCCAGCAGCTTGGGGGGAGCGGGGGGGCCCAATGAGCAGTTCTTC. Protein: CASSLGGAGGPNEQFF.

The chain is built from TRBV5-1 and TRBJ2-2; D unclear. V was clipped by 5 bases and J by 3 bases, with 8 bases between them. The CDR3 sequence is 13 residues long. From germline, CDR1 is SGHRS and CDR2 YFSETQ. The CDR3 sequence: CASRVVHTGELFF. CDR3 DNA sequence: TGCGCCAGCAGGGTAGTCCACACCGGGGAGCTGTTTTTT.

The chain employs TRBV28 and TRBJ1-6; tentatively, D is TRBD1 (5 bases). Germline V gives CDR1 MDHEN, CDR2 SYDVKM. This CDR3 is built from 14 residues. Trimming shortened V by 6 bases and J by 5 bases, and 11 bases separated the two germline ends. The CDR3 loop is CASRQGWDNSPLHF. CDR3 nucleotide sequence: TGTGCCAGCAGGCAGGGATGGGATAATTCACCCCTCCACTTT.

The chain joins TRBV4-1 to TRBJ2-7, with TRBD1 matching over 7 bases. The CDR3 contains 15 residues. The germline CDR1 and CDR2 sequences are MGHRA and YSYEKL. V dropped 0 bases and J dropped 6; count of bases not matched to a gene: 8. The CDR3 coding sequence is TGCGCCAGCAGCCAAGATAACAGGGGCATCGCCGAGCAGTACTTC. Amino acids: CASSQDNRGIAEQYF.

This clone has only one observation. The CDR3 bases are TGCGCCAGCAGGTCTGGACAGGGCACAGATACGCAGTATTTT. Protein product: CASRSGQGTDTQYF. The chain carries TRBV5-1 and TRBJ2-3, with 7 bases aligning to TRBD1. The CDR3 totals 14 residues. Germline CDR1 SGHRS, CDR2 YFSETQ. The trim removed 5 bases at V and 1 base at J, leaving 4 bases unmatched.

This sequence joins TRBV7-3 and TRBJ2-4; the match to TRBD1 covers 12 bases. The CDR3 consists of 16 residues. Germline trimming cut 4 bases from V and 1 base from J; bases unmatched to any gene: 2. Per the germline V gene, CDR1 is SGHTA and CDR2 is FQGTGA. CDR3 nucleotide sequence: TGTGCCAGCAGCTCGGGACAGGGGGCTGCCAAAAACATTCAGTACTTC. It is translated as CASSSGQGAAKNIQYF. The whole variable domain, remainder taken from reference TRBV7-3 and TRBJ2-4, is GAGVSQTPSNKVTEKGKYVELRCDPISGHTALYWYRQSLGQGPEFLIYFQGTGAADDSGLPNDRFFAVRPEGSVSTLKIQRTERGDSAVYLCASSSGQGAAKNIQYFGAGTRLSVL.

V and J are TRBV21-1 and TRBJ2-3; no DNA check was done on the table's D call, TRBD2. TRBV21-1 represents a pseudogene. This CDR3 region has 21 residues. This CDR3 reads CASIGVVGRRLPGLRTDTQYF. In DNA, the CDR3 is TGTGCCAGCATAGGGGTTGTTGGCCGGAGACTGCCGGGACTCCGCACAGATACGCAGTATTTT.

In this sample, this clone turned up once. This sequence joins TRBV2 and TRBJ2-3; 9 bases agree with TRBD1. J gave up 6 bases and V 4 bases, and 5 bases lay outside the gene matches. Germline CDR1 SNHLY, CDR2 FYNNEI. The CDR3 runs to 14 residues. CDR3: CASSAVGTGDTQYF. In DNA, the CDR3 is TGTGCCAGCAGTGCCGTGGGGACAGGGGATACGCAGTATTTT.

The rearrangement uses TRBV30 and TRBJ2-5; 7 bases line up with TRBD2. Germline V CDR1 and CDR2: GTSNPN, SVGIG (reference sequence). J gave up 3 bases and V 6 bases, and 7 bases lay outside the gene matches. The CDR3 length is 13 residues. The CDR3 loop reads CACALALKETQYF. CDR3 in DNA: TGTGCCTGCGCACTAGCGCTTAAAGAGACCCAGTACTTC.

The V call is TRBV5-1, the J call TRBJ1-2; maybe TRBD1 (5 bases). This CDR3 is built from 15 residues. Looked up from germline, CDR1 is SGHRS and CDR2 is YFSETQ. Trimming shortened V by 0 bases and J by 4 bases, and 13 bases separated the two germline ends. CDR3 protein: CASSLVGAESYGYTF. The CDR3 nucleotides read TGCGCCAGCAGCTTGGTTGGGGCGGAGAGCTATGGCTACACCTTC.

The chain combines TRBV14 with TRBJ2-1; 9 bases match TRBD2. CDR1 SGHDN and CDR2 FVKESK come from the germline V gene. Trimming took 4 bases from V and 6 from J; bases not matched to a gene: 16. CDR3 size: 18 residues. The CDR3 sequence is CASSLALGGRGWGNEQFF. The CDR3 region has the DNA TGTGCCAGCAGCCTAGCCCTGGGCGGGAGGGGCTGGGGCAATGAGCAGTTCTTC.

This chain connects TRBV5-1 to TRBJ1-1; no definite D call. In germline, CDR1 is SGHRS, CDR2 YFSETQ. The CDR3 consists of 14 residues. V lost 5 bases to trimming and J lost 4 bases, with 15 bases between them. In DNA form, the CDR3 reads TGCGCCAGCAGGGGCAACGTCGCGGGCACTGAAGCTTTCTTT. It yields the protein CASRGNVAGTEAFF.